Shown below are 26 T cell receptor beta chains from a single sample sequenced in a study of identical twins. From the 5' RACE reads, TCRdb called clonotypes with MiXCR, one entry per CDR3 protein. The profile shows 450,000 to 650,000 distinct CDR3 sequences, roughly 15% of them singletons. The sample was also reused in another study, on yellow fever vaccine responses in identical twins.

The sequenced material came from CD4+ T cells sorted from blood. All receptors come from a woman under 30 in good health.

V usage is TRBV12-3 or TRBV12-4 and J usage is TRBJ2-1, with D possibly matching TRBD2 (5 bases). Trimming pared 1 base from V and 8 bases from J, leaving 9 bases between. The CDR3 is made up of 13 amino acids. The CDR3 here is CASSLGLAYEQFF. The CDR3 nucleotides read TGTGCCAGCAGTTTAGGGCTAGCCTATGAGCAGTTCTTC.

The CDR3 reads CASTTGQGAVEQYF. As DNA, the CDR3 is TGTGCCAGCACTACCGGGCAGGGGGCTGTCGAGCAGTACTTC. This sequence joins TRBV7-9 and TRBJ2-7; 8 bases line up with TRBD1. V was clipped by 7 bases and J by 6 bases; unmatched bases: 11. This CDR3 region has 14 residues. The germline gives CDR1 SEHNR, CDR2 FQNEAQ (reference sequence).

This clonotype has just a few counts. The CDR3 nucleotides are TGTGCCAGCAGGGGAGGGTTAGTTTACAATGAGCAGTTCTTC. It translates to CASRGGLVYNEQFF. The chain uses TRBV27 and TRBJ2-1; 7 bases map to TRBD2. Trimming removed 6 bases from V and 4 bases from J; junction bases left unmatched: 6. The CDR3 is 14 amino acids. Germline V gene lookup returns CDR1 MNHEY and CDR2 SMNVEV (reference sequence).

The J gene is TRBJ2-1, the V gene TRBV11-3; 10 bases match TRBD2. CDR1 SGHNT and CDR2 YENEEA come from the germline V gene. V lost 8 bases to trimming and J lost 4 bases; unmatched junction nucleotides: 11. The CDR3 totals 16 residues. CDR3 DNA: TGTGCCAGCTCCCCTCAACTAGCGGGAACTTACAATGAGCAGTTCTTC. It codes for CASSPQLAGTYNEQFF. Combining the CDR3 with reference TRBV11-3 and TRBJ2-1 gives the whole variable domain EAGVVQSPRYKIIEKKQPVAFWCNPISGHNTLYWYLQNLGQGPELLIRYENEEAVDDSQLPKDRFSAERLKGVDSTLKIQPAELGDSAVYLCASSPQLAGTYNEQFFGPGTRLTVL.

The chain uses TRBV6-6 and TRBJ1-4, with D tentatively TRBD1 (6 bases). The V end lost 8 bases, the J end lost 4 bases, and 11 bases lay between the germline ends. The CDR3 covers 13 residues. CDR1 and CDR2 (germline): MNHNY, SVGAGI (reference sequence). CDR3 residues: CASRRGNNEKLFF. CDR3 nucleotide sequence: TGTGCCAGCCGGAGGGGGAATAATGAAAAACTGTTTTTT.

This clonotype was detected many times. The J gene is TRBJ1-2, the V gene TRBV12-3 or TRBV12-4, with D possibly matching TRBD1 (6 bases). The CDR3 sequence is 13 residues long. V lost 6 bases, J lost 6 bases, and 14 bases lay in between. The CDR3 DNA sequence: TGTGCCAGCAGCCTCGACAGGTCTAATGGCTACACCTTC. Encoded protein: CASSLDRSNGYTF.

This chain joins TRBV7-8 and TRBJ1-1; D remains ambiguous. Germline V lookup: CDR1 SGHVS, CDR2 FQNEAQ. The CDR3 spans 15 residues. Trimming pared 4 bases from V and 0 bases from J, leaving 12 bases between. In DNA, the CDR3 is TGTGCCAGCAGCTCGCAATGGAGTATGAACACTGAAGCTTTCTTT. This gives the protein CASSSQWSMNTEAFF.

The chain recombines TRBV7-9 with TRBJ2-1, with 7 positions matching TRBD2. This CDR3 has 15 amino acids. CDR1 and CDR2 from the germline V gene are SEHNR and FQNEAQ (reference sequence). Trimming at V came to 3 bases and at J to 4 bases, leaving 6 bases not matched to a gene. This chain's CDR3 is CASSLLREKYNEQFF. The CDR3 region has the DNA TGTGCCAGCAGCTTGTTGCGGGAGAAGTACAATGAGCAGTTCTTC.

This clonotype appeared a few times. The rearrangement uses TRBV11-2 and TRBJ2-1; TRBD2 is a possible D gene (6 bases). Per germline, CDR1 SGHAT and CDR2 FQNNGV. CDR3 length equals 17 residues. V lost 2 bases and J lost 8, with 22 bases in between. The CDR3 DNA reads TGTGCCAGCAGCTTACTAGGGTCGGCTAGCGTGGGTCATGAGCAGTTCTTC. Translating gives CASSLLGSASVGHEQFF.

The chain links TRBV9 to TRBJ2-1, with TRBD1 matching over 8 bases. After removal of 0 bases from V and 7 bases from J, the junction contained 6 bases not matched to a gene. The CDR3 extends over 15 amino acids. CDR1 SGDLS and CDR2 YYNGEE come from the germline V gene. The CDR3 here is CASSVEGQVPNEQFF. CDR3 in DNA: TGTGCCAGCAGCGTAGAGGGACAGGTTCCTAATGAGCAGTTCTTC.

This clonotype was detected a few times. V gene TRBV9 combines with J gene TRBJ2-2; 10 bases line up with TRBD2. Germline V lookup: CDR1 SGDLS, CDR2 YYNGEE. This CDR3 comprises 16 residues. J lost 2 bases, V lost 4 bases, and 5 bases had no gene match. CDR3 residues: CASSPGTSVNTGELFF. The CDR3 DNA sequence: TGTGCCAGCAGCCCAGGGACTAGCGTAAACACCGGGGAGCTGTTTTTT. The whole variable domain, remainder taken from reference TRBV9 and TRBJ2-2, is DSGVTQTPKHLITATGQRVTLRCSPRSGDLSVYWYQQSLDQGLQFLIQYYNGEERAKGNILERFSAQQFPDLHSELNLSSLELGDSALYFCASSPGTSVNTGELFFGEGSRLTVL.

V gene TRBV4-1 combines with J gene TRBJ2-1; D remains ambiguous. From germline, CDR1 is MGHRA and CDR2 YSYEKL. Between the trimmed V and J ends, which lost 4 bases and 5 bases, there was a span of 12 bases. This CDR3 has 14 amino acids. The CDR3 DNA is TGCGCCAGCAGCCCAAGTGGAGTGGACAATGAGCAGTTCTTC. Protein sequence: CASSPSGVDNEQFF.

This clonotype was observed a few times. The V and J genes are TRBV10-3 and TRBJ2-2; D perhaps matches TRBD1 (5 bases). The germline V and J ends were trimmed by 6 bases and 7 bases, with 12 bases remaining between them. This CDR3 comprises 13 residues. The V gene's germline CDR1 is ENHRY and CDR2 SYGVKD. The CDR3 sequence is CAIRADQGGELFF. CDR3 sequence (DNA): TGTGCCATCAGGGCAGACCAGGGCGGGGAGCTGTTTTTT.

The gene calls are TRBV6-6 and TRBJ2-7; 7 bases line up with TRBD1. CDR1 and CDR2 (germline): MNHNY, SVGAGI (reference sequence). This CDR3 contains 13 residues. The V and J ends lost 6 bases and 3 bases, in that order; junction bases with no gene match: 5. The CDR3 loop reads CASSPDRDYEQYV. In nucleotides, the CDR3 is TGTGCCAGCAGCCCTGACAGGGACTACGAGCAGTACGTC.

V is TRBV5-1 and J is TRBJ2-1; no definite D call. Germline CDR1 and CDR2: SGHRS and YFSETQ. The CDR3 spans 14 residues. The ends were cut back, 0 bases at V and 5 bases at J, with 9 bases in the middle. CDR3 nucleotide sequence: TGCGCCAGCAGCTTGGTTGCTTTCAACAATGAGCAGTTCTTC. Protein: CASSLVAFNNEQFF.

The chain links TRBV7-3 to TRBJ2-3, with TRBD2 matching over 14 bases. V dropped 5 bases and J dropped 4; count of bases not matched to a gene: 5. The CDR3 is 16 amino acids. Germline assignment: CDR1 SGHTA and CDR2 FQGTGA. CDR3: CASSQRLAGGPDTQYF. CDR3 DNA sequence: TGTGCCAGCAGCCAGAGACTAGCGGGAGGGCCAGATACGCAGTATTTT.

This clonotype was seen a few times. The J gene is TRBJ2-1, the V gene TRBV5-1; maybe TRBD1 (6 bases). This CDR3 comprises 14 residues. The germline gives CDR1 SGHRS, CDR2 YFSETQ. V was clipped by 5 bases and J by 5 bases, with 14 bases between them. In DNA, the CDR3 is TGCGCCAGCAGGGGGGACACCCCCCACAATGAGCAGTTCTTC. Its protein is CASRGDTPHNEQFF.

This clonotype occurred a few times. This rearrangement joins TRBV25-1 to TRBJ1-6; the D gene is possibly TRBD1 (6 bases). With 3 bases removed from V and 6 bases from J, the gap between germline ends came to 12 bases. CDR1 and CDR2 (germline): MGHDK, SYGVNS. This CDR3 has 15 amino acids. The CDR3 is CASSETTGTNSPLHF. As DNA, the CDR3 is TGTGCCAGCAGTGAGACGACAGGCACTAATTCACCCCTCCACTTT.

The chain combines TRBV7-2 with TRBJ2-7; tentative D call: TRBD2 (7 bases). CDR3 size: 16 residues. Trimming pared 1 base from V and 7 bases from J, leaving 20 bases between. The germline gives CDR1 SGHTA, CDR2 FQGNSA. CDR3 protein: CASSLGGLAEKNEQYF. In nucleotides, the CDR3 is TGTGCCAGCAGCTTAGGGGGGCTAGCGGAGAAGAATGAGCAGTACTTC.

This clonotype has a handful of counts. The chain recombines TRBV4-2 with TRBJ2-3, with a tentative D call TRBD2 (7 bases). V lost 0 bases and J 7 bases, leaving 17 bases between the germline ends. The CDR3 sequence is 16 residues long. Germline CDR1 reads LGHNA; CDR2 reads YNFKEQ. This CDR3 reads CASSQDSRGAGNTQYF. The CDR3 DNA is TGTGCCAGCAGCCAAGATTCTCGGGGGGCCGGGAATACGCAGTATTTT.

This chain uses TRBV4-1 with TRBJ2-2; D is unclear. Germline lookup yields CDR1 MGHRA and CDR2 YSYEKL. Trimming pared 1 base from V and 2 bases from J, leaving 14 bases between. The CDR3 sequence is 17 residues long. The CDR3 sequence is CASSQVVRNPNTGELFF. The CDR3 nucleotides are TGCGCCAGCAGCCAAGTTGTCCGGAACCCTAACACCGGGGAGCTGTTTTTT.

The chain carries TRBV14 and TRBJ1-4; tentative D call: TRBD1 (6 bases). Trimming removed 5 bases from V and 6 bases from J, with 13 bases in between. The CDR3 loop spans 14 amino acids. Germline V gives CDR1 SGHDN, CDR2 FVKESK. The CDR3 sequence is CASSSGTRDEKLFF. For the CDR3, the DNA is TGTGCCAGCAGCTCCGGGACAAGGGATGAAAAACTGTTTTTT.

The table lists this clonotype with many counts. The chain uses TRBV20-1 and TRBJ1-2; D call uncertain. CDR3 length equals 11 residues. CDR1 and CDR2 (germline): DFQATT, SNEGSKA (reference sequence). The V end was cut by 5 bases, the J end by 4 bases, with 8 bases between. CDR3 residues: CSAEGSYGYTF. CDR3 bases: TGCAGTGCTGAGGGATCCTATGGCTACACCTTC.

V usage is TRBV12-3 or TRBV12-4 and J usage is TRBJ1-1, with D hard to call. Trimming took off 7 bases at V and 5 bases at J, with 17 bases between the two ends. The CDR3 length is 14 residues. This chain's CDR3 is CASTSGYWETEAFF. For the CDR3, the DNA is TGTGCCAGCACCTCCGGGTATTGGGAGACTGAAGCTTTCTTT.

This clonotype was recorded a few times. This chain uses TRBV3-1 with TRBJ2-2; D gene uncertain. From germline, CDR1 is LGHDT and CDR2 YNNKEL (reference sequence). V lost 1 base and J lost 5, with 11 bases in between. The CDR3 contains 15 residues. The CDR3 loop reads CASSQGGGGTGELFF. CDR3 in DNA: TGTGCCAGCAGCCAAGGCGGCGGTGGGACCGGGGAGCTGTTTTTT. Full variable domain (outside the CDR3, taken from reference TRBV3-1 and TRBJ2-2): DTAVSQTPKYLVTQMGNDKSIKCEQNLGHDTMYWYKQDSKKFLKIMFSYNNKELIINETVPNRFSPKSPDKAHLNLHINSLELGDSAVYFCASSQGGGGTGELFFGEGSRLTVL.

The chain carries TRBV6-5 and TRBJ2-5; D perhaps matches TRBD1 (5 bases). This CDR3 is 12 amino acids long. Germline values: CDR1 MNHEY, CDR2 SVGAGI. The V end lost 7 bases, the J end lost 4 bases, and 10 bases lay between the germline ends. CDR3 region: CASTGLGETQYF. DNA of the CDR3: TGTGCCAGCACAGGGTTAGGAGAGACCCAGTACTTC.